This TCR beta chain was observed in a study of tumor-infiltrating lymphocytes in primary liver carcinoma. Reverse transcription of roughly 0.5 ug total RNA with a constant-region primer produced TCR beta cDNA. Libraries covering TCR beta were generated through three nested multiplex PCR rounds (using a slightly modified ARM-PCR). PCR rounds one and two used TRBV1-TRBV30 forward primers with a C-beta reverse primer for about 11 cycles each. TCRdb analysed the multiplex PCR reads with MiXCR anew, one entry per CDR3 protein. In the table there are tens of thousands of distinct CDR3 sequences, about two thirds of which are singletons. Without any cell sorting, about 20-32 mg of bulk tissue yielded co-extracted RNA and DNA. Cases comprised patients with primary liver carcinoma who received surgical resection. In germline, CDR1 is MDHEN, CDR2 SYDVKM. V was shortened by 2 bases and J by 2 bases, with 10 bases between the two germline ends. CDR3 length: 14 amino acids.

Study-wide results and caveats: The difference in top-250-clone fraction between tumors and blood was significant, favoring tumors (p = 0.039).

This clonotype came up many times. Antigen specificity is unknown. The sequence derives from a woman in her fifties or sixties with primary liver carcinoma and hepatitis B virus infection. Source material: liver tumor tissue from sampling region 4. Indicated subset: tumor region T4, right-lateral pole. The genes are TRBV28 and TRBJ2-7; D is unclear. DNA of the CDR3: TGTGCCAGCAGTTTACTAGTGAACCCCTACGAGCAGTACTTC. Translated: CASSLLVNPYEQYF.